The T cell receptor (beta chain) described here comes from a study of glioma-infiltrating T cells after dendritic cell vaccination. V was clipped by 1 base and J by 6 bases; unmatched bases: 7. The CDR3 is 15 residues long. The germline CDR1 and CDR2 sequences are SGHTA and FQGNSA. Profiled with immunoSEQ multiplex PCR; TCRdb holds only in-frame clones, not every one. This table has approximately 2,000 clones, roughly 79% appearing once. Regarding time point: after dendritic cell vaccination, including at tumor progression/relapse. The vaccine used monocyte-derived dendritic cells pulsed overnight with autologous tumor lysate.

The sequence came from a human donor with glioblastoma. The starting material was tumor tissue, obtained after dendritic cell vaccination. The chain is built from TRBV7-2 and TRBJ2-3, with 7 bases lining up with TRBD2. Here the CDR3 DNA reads TGTGCCAGCAGCTTAGAGGGGCGGGAGATCGATACGCAGTATTTT. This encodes CASSLEGREIDTQYF.